A single sample gave rise to the 18 T cell receptor beta chains below, sequenced in a study of cytotoxic CD8 clonotypes in ibrutinib-treated CLL. Data came from immunoSEQ multiplex PCR; TCRdb stores just in-frame clones and leaves some out. Here the sample spans 150,000 to 250,000 clones, over 60% being singletons. Sequencing used PBMCs, obtained after 24 months of ibrutinib treatment. All receptors come from a human donor with chronic lymphocytic leukemia.

This clone occurred a few times. The rearrangement joins TRBV6-1 to TRBJ1-5; perhaps TRBD1 as D (5 bases). The CDR3 contains 13 residues. Germline V lookup: CDR1 MNHNS, CDR2 SASEGT. Trimming pared 6 bases from V and 5 bases from J, leaving 11 bases between. In DNA, the CDR3 is TGTGCCAGCAGAGCAGACAGTTATCAGCCCCAGCATTTT. This gives the protein CASRADSYQPQHF.

The chain couples TRBV11-2 to TRBJ2-2, with 13 bases matching TRBD2. CDR3 length: 15 amino acids. V dropped 10 bases and J dropped 6; count of bases not matched to a gene: 8. The germline V gene encodes CDR1 SGHAT and CDR2 FQNNGV. DNA for the CDR3: TGTGCCAACACTCCGGGACTAGCGGGATCCGGGGAGCTGTTTTTT. Protein: CANTPGLAGSGELFF.

V gene TRBV28 combines with J gene TRBJ2-1; 9 bases align to TRBD2. CDR3 length: 17 residues. Germline V gives CDR1 MDHEN, CDR2 SYDVKM. V dropped 3 bases and J dropped 3; count of bases not matched to a gene: 9. The CDR3 DNA follows: TGTGCCAGCAGTTTCTTGAGTAGCGGGAGTCTCTACAATGAGCAGTTCTTC. This translates into CASSFLSSGSLYNEQFF.

J is TRBJ2-3 and V is TRBV7-9, with D perhaps matching TRBD2 (5 bases). CDR3 size: 11 residues. Trimming stripped 7 bases from V and 4 bases from J, with 6 bases between. Germline V gene lookup returns CDR1 SEHNR and CDR2 FQNEAQ (reference sequence). CDR3: CASTGADTQYF. CDR3 coding DNA: TGTGCCAGCACCGGGGCAGATACGCAGTATTTT.

The chain carries TRBV25-1 and TRBJ2-1; TRBD1 agrees at 8 bases. This CDR3 contains 15 residues. The V gene end was trimmed by 4 bases and the J gene end by 9 bases; junction bases not matched to a gene: 11. Germline V gives CDR1 MGHDK, CDR2 SYGVNS. CDR3 sequence: CASSGSGAGGGEQFF. The DNA of the CDR3 is TGTGCCAGCAGTGGGTCGGGGGCAGGGGGCGGTGAGCAGTTCTTC.

The sample holds a few counts of this clone. This chain uses TRBV29-1 with TRBJ2-1; 7 bases fit TRBD1. CDR1 is SQVTM and CDR2 is ANQGSEA in the germline V gene. The CDR3 is made up of 12 amino acids. The V gene end was trimmed by 7 bases and the J gene end by 6 bases; junction bases not matched to a gene: 6. CDR3 sequence reads: CSADRVLNEQFF. CDR3 sequence (DNA): TGCAGCGCCGACAGGGTCCTCAATGAGCAGTTCTTC.

This clone was counted between two and nine times. The chain employs TRBV7-8 and TRBJ2-7; possible D gene TRBD2, 6 bases. V lost 5 bases to trimming and J lost 2 bases, with 16 bases between them. The germline gives CDR1 SGHVS, CDR2 FQNEAQ. The CDR3 totals 15 residues. The CDR3 DNA is TGTGCCAGCAGCCGGCTTGCGGGGCCAGCCTACGAGCAGTACTTC. It encodes CASSRLAGPAYEQYF.

The V gene is TRBV9, the J gene TRBJ1-4; no reliable D call. With 0 bases removed from V and 6 bases from J, the gap between germline ends came to 6 bases. This CDR3 has 13 residues. Per the germline V gene, CDR1 is SGDLS and CDR2 is YYNGEE. The CDR3 loop is CASSVDIDEKLFF. The CDR3 coding sequence is TGTGCCAGCAGCGTAGATATCGATGAAAAACTGTTTTTT. The full variable domain, in which reference TRBV9 and TRBJ1-4 provide the parts outside the CDR3, is DSGVTQTPKHLITATGQRVTLRCSPRSGDLSVYWYQQSLDQGLQFLIQYYNGEERAKGNILERFSAQQFPDLHSELNLSSLELGDSALYFCASSVDIDEKLFFGSGTQLSVL.

The rearrangement uses TRBV19 and TRBJ2-7, with 9 bases fitting TRBD2. This CDR3 spans 14 amino acids. J gave up 2 bases and V 4 bases, and 3 bases lay outside the gene matches. Germline lookup yields CDR1 LNHDA and CDR2 SQIVND (reference sequence). CDR3 coding DNA: TGTGCCAGTAGTACTAGCGGGGTGACCTACGAGCAGTACTTC. Translation gives CASSTSGVTYEQYF.

This sequence joins TRBV28 and TRBJ1-2, with 7 bases identical to TRBD1. V gave up 6 bases and J gave up 2 bases; unmatched junction bases: 9. The CDR3 totals 15 residues. CDR1 and CDR2 (germline): MDHEN, SYDVKM. CDR3 loop: CASSELQGKNYGYTF. The CDR3 coding sequence is TGTGCCAGCAGCGAGTTACAGGGGAAGAACTATGGCTACACCTTC.

For the CDR3, the DNA is TGCGCCAGCAGCCAAGATTTCAGAGCCTACGAGCAGTACTTC. This gives the protein CASSQDFRAYEQYF. The genes are TRBV4-3 and TRBJ2-7; D is unclear. Germline V gene sequence: CDR1 LGHNA, CDR2 YSLEER. V was clipped by 0 bases and J by 2 bases, with 8 bases between them. The CDR3 length is 14 residues.

The rearrangement joins TRBV2 to TRBJ2-7; possible D gene TRBD2, 6 bases. Trimming removed 8 bases from V and 0 bases from J, with 11 bases in between. The CDR3 is made up of 13 amino acids. Germline-derived CDR1 and CDR2 are SNHLY and FYNNEI. The CDR3 nucleotides read TGTGCCAGCGGGGACTCGTACTCCTACGAGCAGTACTTC. It yields the protein CASGDSYSYEQYF.

V is TRBV28 and J is TRBJ2-5; weak D call: TRBD2 (5 bases). Germline V lookup: CDR1 MDHEN, CDR2 SYDVKM. This CDR3 has 13 amino acids. The germline V and J ends were trimmed by 3 bases and 4 bases, with 9 bases remaining between them. CDR3 in amino acids: CASSLRGLETQYF. CDR3 sequence (DNA): TGTGCCAGCAGTTTGAGAGGGCTAGAGACCCAGTACTTC.

V gene TRBV6-4 combines with J gene TRBJ1-1, with D hard to call. The germline CDR1 and CDR2 sequences are MRHNA and SNTAGT. CDR3 length: 13 residues. Trimming left V 5 bases short and J 1 base short, with 8 bases between. The CDR3 protein is CASSLGQNTEAFF. CDR3 nucleotide sequence: TGTGCCAGCAGTCTAGGTCAGAACACTGAAGCTTTCTTT.

The gene calls are TRBV4-1 and TRBJ2-5; TRBD1 matches at 11 bases. The CDR3 spans 15 residues. From germline, CDR1 is MGHRA and CDR2 YSYEKL. The V and J ends lost 3 bases and 5 bases, in that order; junction bases with no gene match: 5. The CDR3 DNA is TGCGCCAGCAGCCATGGACAGGGGGCGGCGGAGACCCAGTACTTC. It encodes CASSHGQGAAETQYF.

The J gene is TRBJ2-7, the V gene TRBV7-9; 7 bases map to TRBD1. J was trimmed by 3 bases and V by 5 bases; bases with no gene match: 7. This CDR3 comprises 14 residues. CDR1 and CDR2 from the germline V gene are SEHNR and FQNEAQ (reference sequence). CDR3 DNA sequence: TGTGCCAGCAGCCCCGGGACAGATCACTACGAGCAGTACTTC. Residues: CASSPGTDHYEQYF.

Regarding this clone: This CDR3 is also generated by other DNA sequences in the sample. The chain couples TRBV5-6 to TRBJ2-3; perhaps TRBD2 as D (6 bases). This CDR3 contains 15 residues. CDR1 and CDR2 from the germline V gene are SGHDT and YYEEEE. The V gene lost 0 bases and the J gene lost 1 base, with 9 bases spanning the gap. The CDR3 sequence: CASSLVASGTDTQYF. In DNA form, the CDR3 reads TGTGCCAGCAGCTTGGTGGCTAGCGGCACAGATACGCAGTATTTT.

The J gene is TRBJ2-2, the V gene TRBV9; maybe TRBD2 (6 bases). The ends were cut back, 3 bases at V and 1 base at J, with 19 bases in the middle. The length of the CDR3 is 18 residues. Germline values: CDR1 SGDLS, CDR2 YYNGEE. CDR3 sequence: CASSDLPPLAVNTGELFF. CDR3 in DNA: TGTGCCAGCAGCGACCTCCCCCCCTTAGCGGTGAACACCGGGGAGCTGTTTTTT.